Reported below is one TCR beta chain. Trimming took 5 bases from V and 8 from J, leaving 15 bases between them. This CDR3 spans 14 amino acids. Germline CDR1 is KGHDR and CDR2 is SFDVKD. TCRdb ran MiXCR on the 5' RACE reads and lists one entry per CDR3 protein. The data hold around 490,000 distinct CDR3 sequences, with approximately 14% observed a single time. The record originates from a study of identical twins. These sequences were also reported in another study, on yellow fever vaccine responses in identical twins.

The sequenced material came from CD4+ T cells sorted from blood. V gene TRBV24-1 combines with J gene TRBJ2-1; no reliable D call. The TCR originated in a woman aged 18-29 years in good health. The CDR3 region is CATSGTESPYEQFF. In DNA, the CDR3 is TGTGCCACCAGTGGCACCGAAAGTCCCTATGAGCAGTTCTTC.